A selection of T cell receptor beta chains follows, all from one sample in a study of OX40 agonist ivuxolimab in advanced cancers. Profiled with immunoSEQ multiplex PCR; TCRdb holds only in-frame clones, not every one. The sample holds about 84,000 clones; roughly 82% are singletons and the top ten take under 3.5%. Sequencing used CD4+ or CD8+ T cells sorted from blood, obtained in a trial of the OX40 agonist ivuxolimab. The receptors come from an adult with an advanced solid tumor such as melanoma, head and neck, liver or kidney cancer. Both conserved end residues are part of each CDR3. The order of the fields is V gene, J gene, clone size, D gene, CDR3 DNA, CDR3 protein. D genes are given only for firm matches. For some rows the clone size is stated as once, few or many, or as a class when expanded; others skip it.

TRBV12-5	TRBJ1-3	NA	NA	TGTGCTAGTGGTGTAGGGGCAGGGTCTGGAAACACCATATATTTT	CASGVGAGSGNTIYF
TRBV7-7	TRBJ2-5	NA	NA	TGTGCCAGCAGCCCTACGGGGAGGGAGACCCAGTACTTC	CASSPTGRETQYF
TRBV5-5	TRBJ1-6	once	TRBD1	TGTGCCAGCAGCTTGCGCCTAGGGACAGTGAATTCACCCCTCCACTTT	CASSLRLGTVNSPLHF
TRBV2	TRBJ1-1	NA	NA	TGTGCCAGCAGTGAGGCCCCGAAACTCACTGAAGCTTTCTTT	CASSEAPKLTEAFF
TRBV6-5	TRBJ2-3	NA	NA	TGTGCCAGCGAGGGGGCAGATACGCAGTATTTT	CASEGADTQYF
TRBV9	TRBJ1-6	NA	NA	TGTGCCAGCAGCTTCGGGACGCTCGGTAATTCACCCCTCCACTTT	CASSFGTLGNSPLHF
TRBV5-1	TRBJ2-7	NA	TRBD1	TGCGCCAGCAGCCGACGTGGGACAGACTACGAGCAGTACTTC	CASSRRGTDYEQYF
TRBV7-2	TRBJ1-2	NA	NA	TGTGCCAGCAGCTTTACTTGGGACAACTATGGCTACACCTTC	CASSFTWDNYGYTF
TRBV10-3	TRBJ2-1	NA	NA	TGTGCCATCAGTGAGGCGCTGGCTGGGTCAGGGTACCATGAGCAGTTCTTC	CAISEALAGSGYHEQFF
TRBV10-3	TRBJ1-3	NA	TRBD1	TGTGCCAGCCGGGGACAGCTCTCTGGAAACACCATATATTTT	CASRGQLSGNTIYF
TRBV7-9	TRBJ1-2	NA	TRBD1	TGTGCCAGCAGCTTAGATGGGCAGGGTCCGGGACAGGGCCCCGGCTACACCTTC	CASSLDGQGPGQGPGYTF
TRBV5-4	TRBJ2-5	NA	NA	TGTGCCACCAGACAGGAGGAGGAGACCCAGTACTTC	CATRQEEETQYF
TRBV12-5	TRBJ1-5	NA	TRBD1	TGTGCTAGTGGCCCCGGGACAGCGTATCAGCCCCAGCATTTT	CASGPGTAYQPQHF
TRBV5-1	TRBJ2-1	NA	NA	TGCGCCAGCAGCTCGCCCCACAGGGCGTACAATGAGCAGTTCTTC	CASSSPHRAYNEQFF
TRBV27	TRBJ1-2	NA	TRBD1	TGTGCCAGCAGTACAAACAGGGGAGACGGCTACACCTTC	CASSTNRGDGYTF
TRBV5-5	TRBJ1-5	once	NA	TGTGCCAGCAGCTTGGGAACAGGGATGTGGAATCAGCCCCAGCATTTT	CASSLGTGMWNQPQHF
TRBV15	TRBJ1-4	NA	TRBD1	TGTGCCACCAGCAGGGGACAGGGGACTACTGAAAAACTGTTTTTT	CATSRGQGTTEKLFF
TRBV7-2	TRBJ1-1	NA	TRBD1	TGTGCCAGCAGCTTAGCAGCCGGGACAGCGAACACTGAAGCTTTCTTT	CASSLAAGTANTEAFF
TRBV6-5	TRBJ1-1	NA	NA	TGTGCCAGCAGCCGCCGGACGGACAGAGCCACTGAAGCTTTCTTT	CASSRRTDRATEAFF
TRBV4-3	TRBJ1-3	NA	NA	TGCGCCAGCAGCCAAGCGCGACTAAGGGACGAGGGCATAGTAGGAAACACCATATATTTT	CASSQARLRDEGIVGNTIYF
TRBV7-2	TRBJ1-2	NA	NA	NA	CASSLYISANYGYTF
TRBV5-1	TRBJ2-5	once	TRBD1	TGCGCCAGCAGCTTGGGGGGGACAGGGACAGAGACCCAGTACTTC	CASSLGGTGTETQYF
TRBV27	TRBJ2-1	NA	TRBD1	TGTGCCAGCAATTCTTACAGGGGTTGGGGTGAGCAGTTCTTC	CASNSYRGWGEQFF
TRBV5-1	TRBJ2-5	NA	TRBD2	TGCGCCAGCAGCTTGGGTCTAGCGGGGGGCCAAGAGACCCAGTACTTC	CASSLGLAGGQETQYF
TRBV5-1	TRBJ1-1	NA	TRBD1	TGCGCCAGCAGCGTCTTCCCAGGGGGATACTCTGAAGCTTTCTTT	CASSVFPGGYSEAFF
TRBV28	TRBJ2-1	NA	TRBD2	TGTGCCAGCAGCAGACTAGCGGGGGGGCTTGAGCAGTTCTTC	CASSRLAGGLEQFF
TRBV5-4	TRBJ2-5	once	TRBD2	TGTGCCAGCAGCTTGTCCAGCGGGGTCCAAGAGACCCAGTACTTC	CASSLSSGVQETQYF
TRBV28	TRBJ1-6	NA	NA	TGTGCCAGCAGTCCCTCCGGACATTATAATTCACCCCTCCACTTT	CASSPSGHYNSPLHF
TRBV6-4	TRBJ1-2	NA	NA	TGTGCCAGCAGTGATCAATTACAGGGTAACTATGGCTACACCTTC	CASSDQLQGNYGYTF